The next 5 T cell receptor beta chains were all read from a single sample in a study of molecular identifiers for immune sequencing clone quantification. Via MiXCR, TCRdb re-called the PCR reads, giving one row per CDR3 protein. Counted here are about 510,000 distinct CDR3 sequences, over 20% occurring once; the ten biggest clones make up approximately 0.84%. The sequencing input was naive CD8+ T cells from blood, with Jurkat cell RNA spiked in. Documented subset: FACS-sorted CD8+CD4-CCR7+CD45RA+ naive T cells. The source of these receptors is a human donor in good health. Some libraries in this study had Jurkat cell RNA spiked in.

In its sample, this clonotype was seen many times. The chain links TRBV12-3 or TRBV12-4 to TRBJ2-3; unclear D gene. The V end was cut by 3 bases, the J end by 5 bases, with 6 bases between. This CDR3 is 12 amino acids long. CDR3 sequence reads: CASSFGLDTQYF. The DNA for the CDR3 is TGTGCCAGCAGTTTTGGGTTAGATACGCAGTATTTT.

The V and J genes are TRBV24-1 and TRBJ2-3; 9 bases fit TRBD2. Per germline, CDR1 KGHDR and CDR2 SFDVKD. The CDR3 sequence is 17 residues long. V was clipped by 0 bases and J by 4 bases; unmatched bases: 7. CDR3 protein: CATSDLGRTSAPDTQYF. The DNA for the CDR3 is TGTGCCACCAGTGATTTGGGGAGGACTAGCGCCCCAGATACGCAGTATTTT.

This clonotype was seen repeatedly, ten times or more. The gene calls are TRBV7-9 and TRBJ1-5, with D possibly being TRBD1 (5 bases). V was clipped by 5 bases and J by 9 bases, with 14 bases between them. The CDR3 length is 13 residues. CDR1 and CDR2 from the germline V gene are SEHNR and FQNEAQ (reference sequence). Here the CDR3 DNA reads TGTGCCAGCAGCCCAAAAGGTGGGGGGCCCCAGCATTTT. Its protein is CASSPKGGGPQHF. Filled out from reference TRBV7-9 and TRBJ1-5, the complete variable domain reads DTGVSQNPRHKITKRGQNVTFRCDPISEHNRLYWYRQTLGQGPEFLTYFQNEAQLEKSRLLSDRFSAERPKGSFSTLEIQRTEQGDSAMYLCASSPKGGGPQHFGDGTRLSIL.

As concerns this clonotype: This sequence may be a read error, since a much larger clone differs from it by one base. The J gene is TRBJ2-7, the V gene TRBV9, with D possibly being TRBD2 (6 bases). The CDR3 has 15 amino acids. CDR1 is SGDLS, CDR2 YYNGEE, per germline. The CDR3 DNA reads TGTGCCAGCGGCGTAGATGGAGGGGCCCCCTACGAGCAGTACTTC. This encodes CASGVDGGAPYEQYF.

This clonotype appeared a single time. This sequence may be a read error, since a much larger clone differs from it by one base. CDR3 sequence: CVSKLTGAAEAFF. For the CDR3, the DNA is TGTGTCAGCAAATTGACAGGGGCTGCTGAAGCTTTCTTT. The chain recombines TRBV27 with TRBJ1-1; 8 nucleotides match TRBD1. The CDR3 runs 13 residues. CDR1 is MNHEY and CDR2 is SMNVEV in the germline V gene (reference sequence).